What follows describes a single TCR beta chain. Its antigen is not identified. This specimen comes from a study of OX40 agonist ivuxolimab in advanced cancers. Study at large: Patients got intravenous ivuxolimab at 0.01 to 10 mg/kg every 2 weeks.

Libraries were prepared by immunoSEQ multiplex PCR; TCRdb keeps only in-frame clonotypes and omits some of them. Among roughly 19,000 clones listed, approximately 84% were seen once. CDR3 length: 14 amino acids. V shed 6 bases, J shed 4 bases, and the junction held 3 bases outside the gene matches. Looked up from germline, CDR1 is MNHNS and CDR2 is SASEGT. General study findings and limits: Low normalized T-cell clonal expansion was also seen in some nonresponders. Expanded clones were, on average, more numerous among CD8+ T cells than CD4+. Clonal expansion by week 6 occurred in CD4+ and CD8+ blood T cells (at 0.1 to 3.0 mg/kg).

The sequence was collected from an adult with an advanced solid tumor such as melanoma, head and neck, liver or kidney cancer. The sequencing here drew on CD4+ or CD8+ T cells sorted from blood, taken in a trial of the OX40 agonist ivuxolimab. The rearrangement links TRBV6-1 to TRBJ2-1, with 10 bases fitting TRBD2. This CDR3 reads CASRSSGGYNEQFF. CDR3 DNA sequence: TGTGCCAGCAGGTCTAGCGGGGGATACAATGAGCAGTTCTTC.